This T cell receptor (beta chain) was observed in a study of control samples from healthy donors and cancer patients. Some clones are missing from TCRdb's copy, which holds only in-frame ones; the method was immunoSEQ multiplex PCR. The top ten hold 5.8% of the sample, which has about 150,000 clones, 80% to 95% seen once. V shed 5 bases and J shed 5 bases, with 13 bases lying between them. The CDR3 is 15 residues long. Germline CDR1 and CDR2: MGHDK and SYGVNS. The genes are TRBV25-1 and TRBJ1-6; a weak D match, TRBD1 (5 bases). Source material: blood. The receptor was isolated from a young man in good health. The DNA of the CDR3 is TGTGCCAGCAGTTGGGCAGGGTATAATAATTCACCCCTCCACTTT. It codes for CASSWAGYNNSPLHF.